This T cell receptor beta chain derives from a study of technical replicates of blood from a handful of donors. The ends lost 7 bases at V and 5 bases at J; junction bases unmatched: 10. The CDR3 length is 15 residues. Germline V gene lookup returns CDR1 MNHEY and CDR2 SVGAGI. Assay used: immunoSEQ multiplex PCR; TCRdb lists only in-frame clones, some missing. The data contain roughly 70,000 clones, 92% of them singletons. The chain is built from TRBV6-5 and TRBJ2-7; 11 nucleotides align to TRBD2. This clonotype originated in a human donor in good health. Sequenced input: T cells isolated from PBMCs. CDR3 sequence: CASTSPLAGVDEQYF. The CDR3 region has the DNA TGTGCCAGCACCTCTCCACTAGCGGGAGTTGACGAGCAGTACTTC.